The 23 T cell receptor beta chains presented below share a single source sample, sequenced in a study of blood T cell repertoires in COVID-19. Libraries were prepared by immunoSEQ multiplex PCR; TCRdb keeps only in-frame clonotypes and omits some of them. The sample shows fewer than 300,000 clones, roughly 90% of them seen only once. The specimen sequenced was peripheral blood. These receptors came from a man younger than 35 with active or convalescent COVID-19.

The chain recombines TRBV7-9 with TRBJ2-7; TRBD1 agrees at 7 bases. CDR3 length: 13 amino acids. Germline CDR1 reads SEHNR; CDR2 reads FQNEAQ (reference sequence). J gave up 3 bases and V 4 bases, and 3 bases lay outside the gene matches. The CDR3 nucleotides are TGTGCCAGCAGCTCCGGGACAGACTACGAGCAGTACTTC. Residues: CASSSGTDYEQYF.

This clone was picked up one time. The CDR3 loop reads CASRTYMGGGYTF. The CDR3 DNA reads TGTGCCAGTAGAACCTACATGGGAGGAGGCTACACCTTC. The chain links TRBV19 to TRBJ1-2; D not certain. The CDR3 is 13 residues long. CDR1 and CDR2 (germline): LNHDA, SQIVND (reference sequence). V lost 6 bases and J 8 bases, leaving 16 bases between the germline ends.

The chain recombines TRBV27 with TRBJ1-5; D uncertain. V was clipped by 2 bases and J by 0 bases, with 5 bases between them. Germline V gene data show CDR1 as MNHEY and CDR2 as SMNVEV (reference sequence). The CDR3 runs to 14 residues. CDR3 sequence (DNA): TGTGCCAGCAGTTTAGCAGGTAGCAATCAGCCCCAGCATTTT. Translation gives CASSLAGSNQPQHF.

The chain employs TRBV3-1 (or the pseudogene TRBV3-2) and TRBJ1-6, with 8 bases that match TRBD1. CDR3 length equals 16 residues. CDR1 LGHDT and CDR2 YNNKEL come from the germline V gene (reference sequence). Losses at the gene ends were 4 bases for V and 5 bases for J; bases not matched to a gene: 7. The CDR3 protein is CASSPTRTGNNSPLHF. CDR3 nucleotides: TGTGCCAGCAGCCCTACCCGGACAGGGAATAATTCACCCCTCCACTTT.

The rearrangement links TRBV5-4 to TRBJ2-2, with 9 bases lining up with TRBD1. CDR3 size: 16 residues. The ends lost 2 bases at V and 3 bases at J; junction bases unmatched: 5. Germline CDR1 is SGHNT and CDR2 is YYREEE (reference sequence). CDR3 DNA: TGTGCCAGCAGCTTCCCACAGGGGGCGGACACCGGGGAGCTGTTTTTT. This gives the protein CASSFPQGADTGELFF.

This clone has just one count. CDR3 in amino acids: CASSLRNEQFF. The CDR3 nucleotides are TGTGCCAGCAGCCTACGGAATGAGCAGTTCTTC. The chain employs TRBV9 and TRBJ2-1; D unclear. Germline loops: CDR1 SGDLS, CDR2 YYNGEE. Trimming removed 4 bases at V and 7 bases at J, with 6 bases between. This CDR3 is 11 amino acids long.

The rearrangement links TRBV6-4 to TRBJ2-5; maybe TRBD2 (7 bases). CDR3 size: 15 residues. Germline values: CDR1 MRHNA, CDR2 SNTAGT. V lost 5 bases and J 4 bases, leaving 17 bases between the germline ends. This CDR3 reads CASSPTSEGGETQYF. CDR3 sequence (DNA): TGTGCCAGCAGTCCAACTAGCGAAGGGGGAGAGACCCAGTACTTC.

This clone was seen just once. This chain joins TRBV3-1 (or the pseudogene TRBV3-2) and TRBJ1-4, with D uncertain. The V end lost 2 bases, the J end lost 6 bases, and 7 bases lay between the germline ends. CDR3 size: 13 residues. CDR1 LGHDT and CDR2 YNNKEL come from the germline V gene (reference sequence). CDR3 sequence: CASSQSGYEKLFF. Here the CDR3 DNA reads TGTGCCAGCAGCCAATCAGGTTATGAAAAACTGTTTTTT.

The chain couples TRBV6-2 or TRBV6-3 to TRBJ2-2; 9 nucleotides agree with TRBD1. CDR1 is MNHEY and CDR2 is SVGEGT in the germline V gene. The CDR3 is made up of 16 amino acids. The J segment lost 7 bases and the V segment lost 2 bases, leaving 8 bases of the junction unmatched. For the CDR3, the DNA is TGTGCCAGCAGTTACCGGGGACAGGGTAGGATCGGGGAGCTGTTTTTT. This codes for CASSYRGQGRIGELFF.

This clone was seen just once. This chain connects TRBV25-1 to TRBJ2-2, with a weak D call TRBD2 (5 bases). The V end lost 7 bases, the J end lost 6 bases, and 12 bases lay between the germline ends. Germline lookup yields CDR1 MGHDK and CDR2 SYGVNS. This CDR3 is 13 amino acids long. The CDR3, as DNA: TGTGCCAGCACCGGGCTGAGGGCCGGGGAGCTGTTTTTT. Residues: CASTGLRAGELFF. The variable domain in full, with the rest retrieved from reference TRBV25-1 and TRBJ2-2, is EADIYQTPRYLVIGTGKKITLECSQTMGHDKMYWYQQDPGMELHLIHYSYGVNSTEKGDLSSESTVSRIRTEHFPLTLESARPSHTSQYLCASTGLRAGELFFGEGSRLTVL.

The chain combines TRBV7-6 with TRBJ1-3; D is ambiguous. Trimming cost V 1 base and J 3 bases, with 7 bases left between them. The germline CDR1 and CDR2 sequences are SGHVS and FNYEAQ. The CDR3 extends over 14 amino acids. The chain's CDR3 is CASSLETGGNTIYF. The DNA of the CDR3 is TGTGCCAGCAGCTTAGAGACTGGTGGAAACACCATATATTTT.

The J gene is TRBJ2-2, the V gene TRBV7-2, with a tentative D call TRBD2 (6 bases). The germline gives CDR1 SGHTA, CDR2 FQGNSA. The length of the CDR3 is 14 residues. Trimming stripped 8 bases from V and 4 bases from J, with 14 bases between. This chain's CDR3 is CASAGLYSTGELFF. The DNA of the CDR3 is TGTGCCAGCGCTGGACTATACTCCACCGGGGAGCTGTTTTTT.

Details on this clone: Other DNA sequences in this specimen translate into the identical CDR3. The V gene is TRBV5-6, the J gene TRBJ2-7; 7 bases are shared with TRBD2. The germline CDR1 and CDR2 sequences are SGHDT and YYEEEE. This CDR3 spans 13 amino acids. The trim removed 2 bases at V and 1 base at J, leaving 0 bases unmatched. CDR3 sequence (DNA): TGTGCCAGCAGCTTCGGGGGGTCCTACGAGCAGTACTTC. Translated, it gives CASSFGGSYEQYF.

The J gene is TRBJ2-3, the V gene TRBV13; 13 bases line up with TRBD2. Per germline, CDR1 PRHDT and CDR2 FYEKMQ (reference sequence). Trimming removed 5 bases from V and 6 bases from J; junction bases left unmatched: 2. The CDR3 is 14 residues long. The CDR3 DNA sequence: TGTGCCAGCAGCAGGGGACTAGCGGGGGATACGCAGTATTTT. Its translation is CASSRGLAGDTQYF.

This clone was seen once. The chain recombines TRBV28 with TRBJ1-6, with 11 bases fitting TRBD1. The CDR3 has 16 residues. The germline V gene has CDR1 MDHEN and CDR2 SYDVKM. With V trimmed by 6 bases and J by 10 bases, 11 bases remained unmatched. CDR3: CASSPADRGQVSPLHF. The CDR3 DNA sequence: TGTGCCAGCAGCCCCGCGGACAGGGGGCAAGTCTCACCCCTCCACTTT.

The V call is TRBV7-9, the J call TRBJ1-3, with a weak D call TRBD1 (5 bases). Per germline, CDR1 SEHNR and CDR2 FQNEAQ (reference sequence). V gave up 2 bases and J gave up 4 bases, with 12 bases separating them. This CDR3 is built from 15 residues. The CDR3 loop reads CASSLFGGSGNTIYF. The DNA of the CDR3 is TGTGCCAGCAGCTTATTCGGGGGTTCGGGAAACACCATATATTTT.

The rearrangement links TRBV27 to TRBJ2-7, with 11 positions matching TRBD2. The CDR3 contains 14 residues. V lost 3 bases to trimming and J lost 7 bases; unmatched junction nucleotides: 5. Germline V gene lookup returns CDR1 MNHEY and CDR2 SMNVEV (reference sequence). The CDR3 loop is CASSFVAGGHEQYF. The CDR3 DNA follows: TGTGCCAGCAGTTTTGTAGCGGGGGGGCATGAGCAGTACTTC.

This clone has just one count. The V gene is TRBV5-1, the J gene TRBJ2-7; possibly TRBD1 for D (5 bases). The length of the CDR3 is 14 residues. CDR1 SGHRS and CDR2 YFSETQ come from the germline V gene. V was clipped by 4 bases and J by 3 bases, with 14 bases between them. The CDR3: CASSHQGLVYEQYF. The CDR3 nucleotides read TGCGCCAGCAGCCACCAGGGTCTGGTCTACGAGCAGTACTTC. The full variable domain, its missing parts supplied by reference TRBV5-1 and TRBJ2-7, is KAGVTQTPRYLIKTRGQQVTLSCSPISGHRSVSWYQQTPGQGLQFLFEYFSETQRNKGNFPGRFSGRQFSNSRSEMNVSTLELGDSALYLCASSHQGLVYEQYFGPGTRLTVT.

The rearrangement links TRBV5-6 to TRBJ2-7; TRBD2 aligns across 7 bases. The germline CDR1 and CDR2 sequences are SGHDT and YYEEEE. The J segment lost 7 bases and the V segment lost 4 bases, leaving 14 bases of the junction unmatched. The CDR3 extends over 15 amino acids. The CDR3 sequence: CASSPLQRGPLEQYF. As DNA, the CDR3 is TGTGCCAGCAGCCCCTTGCAGCGGGGACCTCTAGAGCAGTACTTC.

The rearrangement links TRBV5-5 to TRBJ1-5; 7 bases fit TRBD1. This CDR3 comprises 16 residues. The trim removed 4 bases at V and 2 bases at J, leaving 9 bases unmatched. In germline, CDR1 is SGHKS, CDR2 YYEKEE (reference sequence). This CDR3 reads CASSALQGHRNQPQHF. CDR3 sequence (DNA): TGTGCCAGCAGCGCATTACAGGGGCACCGCAATCAGCCCCAGCATTTT.

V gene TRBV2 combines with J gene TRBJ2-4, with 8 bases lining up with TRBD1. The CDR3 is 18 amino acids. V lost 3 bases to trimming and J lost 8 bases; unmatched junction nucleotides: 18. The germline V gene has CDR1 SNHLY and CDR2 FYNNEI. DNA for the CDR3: TGTGCCAGCAGTGACCCCGAGAAGGTACAGGGGGTTGGGTACATTCAGTACTTC. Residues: CASSDPEKVQGVGYIQYF.

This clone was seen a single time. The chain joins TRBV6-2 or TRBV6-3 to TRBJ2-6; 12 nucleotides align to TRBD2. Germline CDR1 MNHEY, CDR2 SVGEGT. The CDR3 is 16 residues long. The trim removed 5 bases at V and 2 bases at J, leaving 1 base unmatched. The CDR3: CASSGLAGTGANVLTF. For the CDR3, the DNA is TGTGCCAGCAGTGGACTAGCGGGGACTGGGGCCAACGTCCTGACTTTC.

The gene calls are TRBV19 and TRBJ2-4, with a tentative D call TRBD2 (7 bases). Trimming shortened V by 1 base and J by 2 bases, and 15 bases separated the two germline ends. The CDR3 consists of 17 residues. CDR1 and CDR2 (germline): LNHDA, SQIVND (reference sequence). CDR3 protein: CASSIVARRGPKNIQYF. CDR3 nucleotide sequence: TGTGCCAGTAGTATAGTGGCGAGGCGGGGGCCCAAAAACATTCAGTACTTC.